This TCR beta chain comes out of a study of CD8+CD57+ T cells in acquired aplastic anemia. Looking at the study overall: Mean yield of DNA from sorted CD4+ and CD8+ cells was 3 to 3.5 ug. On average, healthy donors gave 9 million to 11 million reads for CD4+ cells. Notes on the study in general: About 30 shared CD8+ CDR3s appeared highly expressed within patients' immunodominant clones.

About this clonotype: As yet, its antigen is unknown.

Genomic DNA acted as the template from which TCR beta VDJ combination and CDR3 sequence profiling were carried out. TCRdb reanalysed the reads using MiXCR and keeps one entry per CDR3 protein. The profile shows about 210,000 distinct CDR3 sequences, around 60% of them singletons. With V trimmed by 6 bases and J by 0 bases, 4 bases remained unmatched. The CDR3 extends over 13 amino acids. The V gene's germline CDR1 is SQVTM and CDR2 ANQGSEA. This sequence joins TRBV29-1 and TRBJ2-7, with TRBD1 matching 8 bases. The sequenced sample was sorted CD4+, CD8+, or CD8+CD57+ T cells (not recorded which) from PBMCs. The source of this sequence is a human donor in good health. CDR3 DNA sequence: TGCAGCGTGAGGACAGGGTTCTCCTACGAGCAGTACTTC. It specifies CSVRTGFSYEQYF.